This section outlines one T cell receptor (beta chain) sequence together with its context. In the authors' methods: Using reference gene primer amplification, nucleated cell counts were estimated. Repertoires were generated with immunoSEQ multiplex PCR, while TCRdb's copy carries only in-frame clones and drops some. V and J calls and clone size come straight from that table; D and trimming were deduced from the DNA. The sample comprises over 150,000 clones, around 87% of which are singletons, and roughly 0.58% rests with the top ten. This sample was included in a study of blood T cell repertoires in COVID-19. Enrolled during active infection, Seattle patients were then followed longitudinally. This CDR3 is 16 amino acids long.

This chain connects TRBV12-2 to TRBJ2-1; whether TRBD1, the table's D call, matches the DNA was not checked. TRBV12-2 is termed a pseudogene. The receptor's source is a man between 60 and 70 years old with COVID-19, enrolled during active disease. The sample taken for sequencing was peripheral blood. The CDR3 spells CASRLGQGAPYNEQFF. Written as DNA, the CDR3 is TGTGCAAGTCGCTTAGGGCAGGGGGCCCCCTACAATGAGCAGTTCTTC.